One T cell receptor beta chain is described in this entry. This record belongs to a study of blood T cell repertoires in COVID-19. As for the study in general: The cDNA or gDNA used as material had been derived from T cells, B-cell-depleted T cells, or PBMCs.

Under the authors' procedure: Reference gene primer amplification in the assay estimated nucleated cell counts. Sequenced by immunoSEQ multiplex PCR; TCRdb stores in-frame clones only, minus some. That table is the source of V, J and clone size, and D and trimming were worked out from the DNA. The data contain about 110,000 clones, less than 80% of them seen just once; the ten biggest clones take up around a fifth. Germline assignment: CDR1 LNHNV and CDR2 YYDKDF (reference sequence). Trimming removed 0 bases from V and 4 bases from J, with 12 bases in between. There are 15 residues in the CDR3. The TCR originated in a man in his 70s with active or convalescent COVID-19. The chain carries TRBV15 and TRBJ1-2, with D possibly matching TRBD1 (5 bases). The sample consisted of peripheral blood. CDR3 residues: CATSRDGGTSYGYTF. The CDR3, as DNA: TGTGCCACCAGCAGAGACGGGGGAACCAGCTATGGCTACACCTTC.